This passage covers 8 T cell receptor beta chains from one sample sequenced in a study of blood T cell repertoires in COVID-19 (dated by TCRdb to about 2020). The library relied on the immunoSEQ multiplex PCR assay. In TCRdb, the immuneACCESS table is reduced to in-frame sequences with V and J assigned. These tables do not hold every clone; where another copy was compared, an unresolved V gene accounts for under half, and the others remain unexplained. The sample table holds about 180,000 clones, of which 80% to 90% were seen once. The ten largest clones add up to approximately 1.4% of the sample. The sequenced sample was peripheral blood. The receptors were gathered from a woman between 45 and 60 years old with acute or convalescent COVID-19.

This clone was observed a few times. DNA for the CDR3: TGTGCCAGCAGTTACGGCGGGGGCGCTGATCAGCCCCAGCATTTT. Translated, it gives CASSYGGGADQPQHF. The V call is TRBV6-2 or TRBV6-3, the J call TRBJ1-5, with a possible D match to TRBD1 (6 bases). This CDR3 has 15 amino acids. Per the germline V gene, CDR1 is MNHEY and CDR2 is SVGEGT. Trimming removed 2 bases from V and 5 bases from J, with 13 bases in between.

The chain couples TRBV29-1 to TRBJ2-2, with 7 bases identical to TRBD1. Looked up from germline, CDR1 is SQVTM and CDR2 is ANQGSEA. There are 14 residues in the CDR3. J lost 0 bases, V lost 7 bases, and 5 bases had no gene match. CDR3 residues: CSADGTANTGELFF. In DNA, the CDR3 is TGCAGCGCTGACGGGACAGCGAACACCGGGGAGCTGTTTTTT.

The genes are TRBV18 and TRBJ2-3; 7 nucleotides line up with TRBD2. The CDR3 has 15 residues. The germline V gene has CDR1 KGHSH and CDR2 LQKENI. The ends lost 2 bases at V and 3 bases at J; junction bases unmatched: 5. The CDR3 is CASSPRQGGTDTQYF. CDR3 coding DNA: TGTGCCAGCTCACCAAGGCAGGGAGGGACAGATACGCAGTATTTT.

The chain uses TRBV6-5 and TRBJ2-3; 11 bases align to TRBD2. The V gene end was trimmed by 11 bases and the J gene end by 6 bases; junction bases not matched to a gene: 13. The CDR3 consists of 15 residues. Germline V CDR1 and CDR2: MNHEY, SVGAGI. CDR3 protein: CAGSGGLAGGDTQYF. The CDR3 nucleotides are TGTGCCGGCTCAGGGGGGCTAGCGGGAGGCGATACGCAGTATTTT.

The chain is built from TRBV4-3 and TRBJ1-4, with TRBD1 as a possible D gene (6 bases). This CDR3 region has 13 residues. Germline V gives CDR1 LGHNA, CDR2 YSLEER. V dropped 0 bases and J dropped 14 bases, with 13 bases sitting between them. CDR3 nucleotides: TGCGCCAGCAGCCAAGAAGGAGGGGGAGGGCTGTTTTTT. Translation: CASSQEGGGGLFF.

This chain connects TRBV30 to TRBJ2-5; D may be TRBD2 (6 bases). This CDR3 has 14 amino acids. Trimming pared 0 bases from V and 2 bases from J, leaving 10 bases between. CDR1 and CDR2 (germline): GTSNPN, SVGIG (reference sequence). DNA for the CDR3: TGTGCCTGGAGTGTGGGCGGGGCGCAAGAGACCCAGTACTTC. Its translation is CAWSVGGAQETQYF.

The chain links TRBV7-2 to TRBJ2-1; 11 positions agree with TRBD2. V shed 5 bases and J 4 bases; nucleotides not matched to a gene: 4. The length of the CDR3 is 15 residues. Germline V gene sequence: CDR1 SGHTA, CDR2 FQGNSA. The CDR3 loop is CASSPGTSGYNEQFF. In DNA form, the CDR3 reads TGTGCCAGCAGCCCCGGGACTAGCGGTTACAATGAGCAGTTCTTC.

The chain combines TRBV20-1 with TRBJ1-1; TRBD1 is a possible D gene (5 bases). Between the trimmed V and J ends, which lost 3 bases and 4 bases, there was a span of 12 bases. The CDR3 runs to 13 residues. Per the germline V gene, CDR1 is DFQATT and CDR2 is SNEGSKA (reference sequence). CDR3 nucleotides: TGCAGTGCTAGTCAACCAGGGATCACTGAAGCTTTCTTT. It yields the protein CSASQPGITEAFF.